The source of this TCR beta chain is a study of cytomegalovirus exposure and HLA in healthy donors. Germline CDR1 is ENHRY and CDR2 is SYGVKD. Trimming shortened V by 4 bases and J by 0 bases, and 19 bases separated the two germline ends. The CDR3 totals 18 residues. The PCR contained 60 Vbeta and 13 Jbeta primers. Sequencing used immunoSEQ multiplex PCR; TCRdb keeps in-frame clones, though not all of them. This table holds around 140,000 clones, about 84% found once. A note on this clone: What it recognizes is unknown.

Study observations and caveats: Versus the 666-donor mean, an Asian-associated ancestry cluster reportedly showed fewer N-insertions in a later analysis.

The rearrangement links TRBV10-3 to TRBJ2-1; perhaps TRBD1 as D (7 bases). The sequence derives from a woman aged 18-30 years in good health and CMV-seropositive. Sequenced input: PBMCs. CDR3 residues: CAISAIDRQGGSYNEQFF. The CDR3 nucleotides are TGTGCCATCAGTGCTATCGATAGACAGGGAGGCTCCTACAATGAGCAGTTCTTC.